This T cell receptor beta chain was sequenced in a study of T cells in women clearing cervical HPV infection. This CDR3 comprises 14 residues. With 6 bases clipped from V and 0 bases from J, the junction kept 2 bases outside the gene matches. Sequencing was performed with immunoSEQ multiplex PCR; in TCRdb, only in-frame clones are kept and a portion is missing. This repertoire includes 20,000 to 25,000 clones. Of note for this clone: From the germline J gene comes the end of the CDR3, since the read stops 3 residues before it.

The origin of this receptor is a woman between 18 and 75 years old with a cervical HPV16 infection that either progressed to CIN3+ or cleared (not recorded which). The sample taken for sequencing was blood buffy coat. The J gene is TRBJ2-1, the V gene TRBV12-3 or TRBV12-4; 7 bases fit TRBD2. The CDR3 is CASSGGSSYNEQFF. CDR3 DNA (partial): TGTGCCAGCAGCGGGGGGAGCTCCTACAATGAG.